This TCR beta chain was obtained from a study of shared clonotypes between healthy human individuals. Repertoires were generated with immunoSEQ multiplex PCR, while TCRdb's copy carries only in-frame clones and drops some. The sample has some 450,000 clones, around 77% seen once; the top ten hold approximately 12%. V lost 2 bases and J 1 base, leaving 6 bases between the germline ends. The length of the CDR3 is 13 residues. CDR1 SGHDT and CDR2 YYEEEE come from the germline V gene. This sequence joins TRBV5-6 and TRBJ2-5, with D unresolved. Sequencing was done on a sample of PBMCs. The clonotype originates from a woman aged 40 to 50 in good health. Some clones in this sample may be carry-over from other donors' samples. In nucleotides, the CDR3 is TGTGCCAGCAGCTTCGTTTCCCAAGAGACCCAGTACTTC. Amino acid sequence: CASSFVSQETQYF.